This entry is about one T cell receptor (beta chain). The data stem from a study of siplizumab effects on memory and regulatory T cells. Unstimulated TEMRA, naive, memory and effector memory subsets were sequenced in three donor pairs. The CDR3 consists of 13 residues. Deletions cut 2 bases from V and 4 bases from J, with 8 bases between. CDR1 KGHSH and CDR2 LQKENI come from the germline V gene. Clones were read by immunoSEQ multiplex PCR, and TCRdb kept only the in-frame ones, dropping some. Counted here are 26,000 or so clones, approximately 80% occurring once; the ten biggest clones make up 24%. The clonotype originates from a human donor in good health. The sample comprised memory CD4+ T cells sorted from blood. The J gene is TRBJ1-2, the V gene TRBV18; D is undetermined. The CDR3, as DNA: TGTGCCAGCTCACCAGGAGTCGGCTATGGCTACACCTTC. This encodes CASSPGVGYGYTF.